This T cell receptor beta chain was retrieved from a study of identical twins. The ends were cut back, 1 base at V and 1 base at J, with 7 bases in the middle. The CDR3 runs 15 residues. In germline, CDR1 is LGHNA, CDR2 YSLEER. About this clonotype itself: Its antigen is not known.

Whole-study results and caveats: Not following the same donors, the study drew its conclusions from cross-sectional statistical analysis.

TCRdb re-analysed the 5' RACE reads in MiXCR, keeping a single row per CDR3 protein. The sample shows about 220,000 distinct CDR3 sequences, about 7.5% of them seen only once. The same sample was also studied in work on yellow fever vaccine responses in identical twins. As that report states: Twins' vaccine T cell response reportedly seemed partly convergent, partly personalized.

The TCR sequence derives from a young woman in good health. Material for sequencing was memory (CD45RO+) T cells sorted from blood. The V call is TRBV4-3, the J call TRBJ2-2; D not certain. Here the CDR3 DNA reads TGCGCCAGCAGCCAAGTTACGGTGAACACCGGGGAGCTGTTTTTT. Amino acids: CASSQVTVNTGELFF.